A selection of T cell receptor beta chains follows, all from one sample in a study of T cells in Graves' hyperthyroidism and ophthalmopathy. MiXCR was run by TCRdb on the multiplex PCR reads, yielding one entry per CDR3 protein. Here the sample spans 400,000 or so distinct CDR3 sequences, roughly 15% being singletons. What was sequenced was blood. Receptors originate from a woman aged 60 to 75 with Graves' ophthalmopathy. Each CDR3 is given with its conserved first and last residue. Fields, in order: V gene, J gene, CDR3 protein.

V gene: TRBV6-5
J gene: TRBJ1-1
CDR3 protein: CASSYGLAAEAFF

V gene: TRBV29-1
J gene: TRBJ1-1
CDR3 protein: CSGDRGNTEAFF

V gene: TRBV3-1
J gene: TRBJ1-5
CDR3 protein: CASSQDWRWYSNQPQHF

V gene: TRBV28
J gene: TRBJ2-1
CDR3 protein: CASSLTSLNEQFF

V gene: TRBV6-1
J gene: TRBJ2-3
CDR3 protein: CASTYSGRSSDTQYF

V gene: TRBV3-1
J gene: TRBJ2-5
CDR3 protein: CASSQDRSWTSGRAETQYF

V gene: TRBV2
J gene: TRBJ1-4
CDR3 protein: CASSWTLLEEKLFF

V gene: TRBV12-3/TRBV12-4
J gene: TRBJ2-7
CDR3 protein: CASSLGAVREQYF

V gene: TRBV29-1
J gene: TRBJ2-4
CDR3 protein: CSVEAAQGNIQYF

V gene: TRBV5-1
J gene: TRBJ2-7
CDR3 protein: CASSLLSDYEQYF

V gene: TRBV4-2
J gene: TRBJ2-1
CDR3 protein: CASSQDLLSSYNEQFF

V gene: TRBV24-1
J gene: TRBJ2-7
CDR3 protein: CATRGGDRYYEQYF

V gene: TRBV2
J gene: TRBJ2-3
CDR3 protein: CASRRLAGLTDTQYF

V gene: TRBV29-1
J gene: TRBJ2-1
CDR3 protein: CSVDQTSGLTYNEQFF

V gene: TRBV6-5
J gene: TRBJ2-3
CDR3 protein: CASSYPSGRAGVNTQYF

V gene: TRBV6-2/TRBV6-3
J gene: TRBJ2-3
CDR3 protein: CASRHGPGAADTQYF

V gene: TRBV30
J gene: TRBJ1-6
CDR3 protein: CAWITGLGNSPLHF

V gene: TRBV5-1
J gene: TRBJ2-6
CDR3 protein: CASSLAGGLSGANVLTF

V gene: TRBV6-2/TRBV6-3
J gene: TRBJ2-1
CDR3 protein: CASSWDRGNEQFF

V gene: TRBV11-2
J gene: TRBJ2-2
CDR3 protein: CASSLDLQPTGELFF

V gene: TRBV28
J gene: TRBJ2-3
CDR3 protein: CASSSTAAGPTDTQYF

V gene: TRBV28
J gene: TRBJ2-7
CDR3 protein: CASSSSGRPYEQYF

V gene: TRBV7-8
J gene: TRBJ2-7
CDR3 protein: CASSLAGLAGGPGNEQYF

V gene: TRBV19
J gene: TRBJ1-1
CDR3 protein: CASSTDIGAFF

V gene: TRBV6-1
J gene: TRBJ2-1
CDR3 protein: CASSPPTSGRPRSSYNEQFF

V gene: TRBV24-1
J gene: TRBJ2-5
CDR3 protein: CATSDGGVETQYF

V gene: TRBV12-3/TRBV12-4
J gene: TRBJ2-2
CDR3 protein: CASSLTIGTGELFF

V gene: TRBV7-3
J gene: TRBJ1-3
CDR3 protein: CASSLTGTGNTIYF

V gene: TRBV19
J gene: TRBJ1-1
CDR3 protein: CASSFLDGRGNTEAFF

V gene: TRBV5-1
J gene: TRBJ1-5
CDR3 protein: CASSPTGDGRHDQPQHF

V gene: TRBV10-3
J gene: TRBJ2-1
CDR3 protein: CAINKAGVRNEQFF

V gene: TRBV10-3
J gene: TRBJ2-7
CDR3 protein: CAISAPGQGIYEQYF

V gene: TRBV28
J gene: TRBJ2-3
CDR3 protein: CASKYRESADTQYF

V gene: TRBV28
J gene: TRBJ2-1
CDR3 protein: CASSLWSGSVGFF

V gene: TRBV10-3
J gene: TRBJ2-7
CDR3 protein: CAISLGGTGNYEQYF

V gene: TRBV28
J gene: TRBJ1-5
CDR3 protein: CASRRQGAGPRIGPQHF

V gene: TRBV12-3/TRBV12-4
J gene: TRBJ1-5
CDR3 protein: CASSGTSNQPQHF

V gene: TRBV2
J gene: TRBJ2-7
CDR3 protein: CATKTGTSGTYEQYF

V gene: TRBV6-5
J gene: TRBJ2-7
CDR3 protein: CASSYSVIGGNEQYF

V gene: TRBV19
J gene: TRBJ2-5
CDR3 protein: CASSSNEGPRRETQYF

V gene: TRBV25-1
J gene: TRBJ2-5
CDR3 protein: CASSGDPGIPETQYF

V gene: TRBV24-1
J gene: TRBJ2-5
CDR3 protein: CATSDPGTAETQYF